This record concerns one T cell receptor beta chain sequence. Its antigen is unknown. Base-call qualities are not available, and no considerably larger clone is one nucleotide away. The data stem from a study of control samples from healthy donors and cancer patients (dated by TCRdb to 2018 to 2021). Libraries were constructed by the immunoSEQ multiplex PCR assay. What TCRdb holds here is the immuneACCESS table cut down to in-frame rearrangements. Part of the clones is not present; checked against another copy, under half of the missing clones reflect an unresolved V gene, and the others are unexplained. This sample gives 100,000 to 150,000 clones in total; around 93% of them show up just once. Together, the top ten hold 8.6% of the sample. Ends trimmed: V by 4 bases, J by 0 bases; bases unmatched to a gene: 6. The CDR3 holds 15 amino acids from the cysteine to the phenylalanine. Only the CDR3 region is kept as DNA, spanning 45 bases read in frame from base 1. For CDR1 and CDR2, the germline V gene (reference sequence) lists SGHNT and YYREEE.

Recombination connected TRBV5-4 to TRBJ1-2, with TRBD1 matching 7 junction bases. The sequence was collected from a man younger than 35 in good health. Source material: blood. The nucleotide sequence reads TGTGCCAGCAGCCCGGACAGGAGACCTAACTATGGCTACACCTTC. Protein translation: CASSPDRRPNYGYTF.